Here is one T cell receptor (beta chain) with its context. Its antigen is unidentified. Germline V gene sequence: CDR1 MNHEY, CDR2 SMNVEV (reference sequence). The CDR3 is made up of 14 amino acids. The sample originates from a study of shared clonotypes between healthy human individuals. Original data processing: ImmunoSEQ gave junction-only sequences without quality scores, so filtering differed. Assay used: immunoSEQ multiplex PCR; TCRdb lists only in-frame clones, some missing. V and J calls and clone size follow that table, whereas D and trimming were derived from the DNA. The sample includes around 640,000 clones, approximately 96% seen only once; the top ten take approximately 0.1%. Naive CD8 populations comprised CD45RO-negative cells positively selected for CCR7, excluding terminally differentiated effector memory CD45RA+ cells. Study conclusions and caveats: Estimated richness was generally greater in naive than memory subsets.

The clonotype comes from a woman in her twenties or thirties in good health. The V gene is TRBV27, the J gene TRBJ2-5; no firm D call. With the DNA end fitting TRBJ2-7 better, the J assignment may be wrong. Sample: naive CD8+ T cells sorted from blood. The CDR3 nucleotides are TGTGCCAGCAGTCCGGGTATGAGCTCCTACGAGCAGTACTTC. Translating it yields CASSPGMSSYEQYF.